Many counts were recorded for the clone carrying this TCR beta chain. The target antigen is unknown. This sample is part of a study of CD8 T cells in ankylosing spondylitis. Study-wide findings and caveats: It appeared that ankylosing spondylitis blood was characterized by a TCR beta motif of about 8 highly homologous variants.

By quantitative 5'-RACE with molecular barcodes, the TCR beta libraries were made. TCRdb re-called the 5' RACE reads with MiXCR, one entry per CDR3 protein. The sample consists of 150,000 to 200,000 distinct CDR3 sequences, over 10% of them appearing once. This CDR3 spans 15 amino acids. Trimming took 2 bases from V and 3 from J; bases not matched to a gene: 7. Per germline, CDR1 SNHLY and CDR2 FYNNEI. V usage is TRBV2 and J usage is TRBJ2-7, with 7 positions matching TRBD2. The sequenced sample consisted of blood, either unsorted or a sorted T cell fraction (not recorded which). This sequence was found in a female donor with ankylosing spondylitis or in good health (not recorded which). CDR3 coding DNA: TGTGCCAGCAGTGAACGGCTAGCGGAAAGCTACGAGCAGTACTTC. Protein sequence: CASSERLAESYEQYF.